This TCR beta chain was identified during a study of blood T cell repertoires in COVID-19. For the study at large: Italy, Spain and the United States were the sources of the convalescent and acute COVID-19 samples. PBMCs, B-cell-depleted T cells, or T cells were the source of the cDNA or gDNA that made up the material.

Germline V gene sequence: CDR1 MDHEN, CDR2 SYDVKM. V dropped 4 bases and J dropped 2 bases, with 11 bases sitting between them. The CDR3 has 15 residues. Authors' data handling: Reference gene primers were amplified, and this amplification served to estimate nucleated cell counts. Some clones are missing from TCRdb's copy, which holds only in-frame ones; the method was immunoSEQ multiplex PCR. That table is the source of V, J and clone size, and D and trimming were worked out from the DNA. The table shows roughly 50,000 clones, with 75% to 90% occurring only once. This sequence joins TRBV28 and TRBJ2-2, with a weak D call TRBD2 (6 bases). The sample was peripheral blood. The clonotype comes from a man aged 60-69 years with acute or convalescent COVID-19. This chain's CDR3 is CASSSASVNTGELFF. CDR3 bases: TGTGCCAGCAGTTCGGCTAGCGTTAACACCGGGGAGCTGTTTTTT.